This T cell receptor (beta chain) was observed in a study of blood T cell repertoires in COVID-19 (dated by TCRdb to between 2020 and 2021). Concerning the study at large: Collaborator samples came from the United States, Italy and Spain and covered acute and convalescent phases of COVID-19. The material from the prospective study consisted of cDNA or gDNA derived from T cells, B-cell-depleted T cells, or PBMCs. Deeply sampled blood TCRbeta repertoires from subjects exposed to, actively infected with, or recovered from COVID-19 were included in the dataset. The repertoires were released in a freely available public database meant as a resource for research on the immune response to SARS-CoV-2. The samples were drawn from two sources: the first 160 participants of the ongoing ImmuneRACE study, and 950 to 1,500 subjects contributed by 6 global collaborators. The sample metadata nearly always contained a de-identified subject ID, COVID-19 status, age in years and sex. Where available, HLA class I and class II types were taken from metadata supplied by the sample provider and were not determined by assay-based typing. The investigation overall reported the following: Clinical and demographic metadata were provided uncurated, with the amount varying by source and participant.

TCRbeta CDR3 regions were amplified from genomic DNA by means of the immunoSEQ Assay, a bias-controlled multiplex PCR. Per the source publication's procedure: The number of nucleated cells in each sample was estimated from the amplification of reference gene primers within the assay. To quantify the absolute abundance of each unique TCRbeta CDR3 rearrangement, sequence reads were collapsed and filtered. For each sample, productive Simpson clonality was calculated as the square root of Simpson's diversity index over productive rearrangements. The table was pulled from immuneACCESS by TCRdb, which kept in-frame rearrangements only. Such tables lose some clones; where checked, under half of the loss comes from unresolved V genes, and the rest has no known cause. V and J calls and clone size are those listed in that table; D and trimming were worked out from the DNA. The sample profile shows about 100,000 clones; around 90% of them were found once. The leading ten clones occupy 5% of the sample.

CDR1 and CDR2, looked up from the germline V gene, are MDHEN and SYDVKM. Reading from cysteine to phenylalanine, the CDR3 counts 14 amino acids. Just the 42-base CDR3 DNA is kept, in frame starting at base 1. Compared with germline, V lacks 6 bases and J lacks 0 bases; bases without a gene match: 2. Turning to this clone: Its recognized antigen is unknown. Base-call qualities are not available, and no considerably larger clone is one nucleotide away.

Whole blood was collected in K2EDTA tubes by collaborating institutions according to the institutions' own protocols. Collaborator samples were shipped for TCRbeta analysis as frozen whole blood, isolated PBMCs, or DNA extracted from either sample type. The rearrangement joined TRBV28 to TRBJ1-5; the junction holds 7 bases that match TRBD1. This clonotype originated in a human donor in a cohort sampled during active COVID-19. Sequenced: peripheral blood. At the DNA level, the sequence is TGTGCCAGCAGGACAGGGTATAGCAATCAGCCCCAGCATTTT. Its protein reads: CASRTGYSNQPQHF.